This T cell receptor (beta chain) was sequenced in a study of T cells in localized non-small cell lung cancer. Germline-derived CDR1 and CDR2 are SGHNT and YYREEE (reference sequence). This CDR3 region has 16 residues. Trimming took off 9 bases at V and 1 base at J, with 19 bases between the two ends. About this clone: What it recognizes is unknown.

Overall study results and limits: The study detected a median approximately 54 of the top 100 tumor clones in adjacent lung. Sequence data derive from only one tumor region, so heterogeneity remains possible. Measurement of T cell clonality placed uninvolved adjacent lung highest, above the level in tumor. Longer overall survival was linked to higher blood T cell density.

Clones were read by immunoSEQ multiplex PCR, and TCRdb kept only the in-frame ones, dropping some. The sample contains tens of thousands of clones, around 86% of which appear only once. The origin of this receptor is a male donor older than 55 with stage III squamous cell lung carcinoma. The sequencing used peripheral blood, collected before any cancer treatment. The chain employs TRBV5-4 and TRBJ2-2; D may be TRBD2 (6 bases). The CDR3 nucleotides are TGTGCCATCCCACTGGGGGATAGCGGGAACACCGGGGAGCTGTTTTTT. It yields the protein CAIPLGDSGNTGELFF.